The 23 T cell receptor beta chains below all came from one sample that was sequenced in a study of blood T cell repertoires in COVID-19. Assay used: immunoSEQ multiplex PCR; TCRdb lists only in-frame clones, some missing. Of 180,000 or so clones in the sample, 80% to 90% were seen once. Sequencing input: peripheral blood. These receptors were taken from a man aged 60 to 69 with acute or convalescent COVID-19.

V usage is TRBV28 and J usage is TRBJ1-6, with a tentative D call TRBD1 (5 bases). Germline V CDR1 and CDR2: MDHEN, SYDVKM. The CDR3 is 15 amino acids. V was cut by 5 bases and J by 10 bases, with 18 bases left in between. Here the CDR3 reads CASSTGSPLNSPLHF. The CDR3 nucleotides read TGTGCCAGCAGTACAGGCTCGCCCCTAAACTCACCCCTCCACTTT.

The gene calls are TRBV5-1 and TRBJ1-4; D may be TRBD1 (6 bases). The V gene's germline CDR1 is SGHRS and CDR2 YFSETQ. CDR3 length equals 14 residues. V was pared by 1 base and J by 8 bases, with 12 bases between. The CDR3 DNA reads TGCGCCAGCAGCTTGTCTCAGGGGAAGGAAAAACTGTTTTTT. The encoded protein is CASSLSQGKEKLFF.

The chain carries TRBV6-5 and TRBJ1-1; D is possibly TRBD1 (6 bases). Germline assignment: CDR1 MNHEY and CDR2 SVGAGI. The CDR3 totals 14 residues. V was cut by 7 bases and J by 1 base, with 13 bases left in between. The CDR3 sequence: CASTRQAGNTEAFF. Written as DNA, the CDR3 is TGTGCCAGCACCAGACAGGCGGGGAACACTGAAGCTTTCTTT.

CDR3 sequence reads: CASSPGTGGMELFF. The CDR3 bases are TGCGCCAGCAGCCCGGGGACAGGGGGCATGGAACTGTTTTTT. V and J are TRBV5-1 and TRBJ1-4, with 12 nucleotides matching TRBD1. This CDR3 region has 14 residues. Trimming cost V 4 bases and J 12 bases; bases outside gene matches: 7. Germline lookup yields CDR1 SGHRS and CDR2 YFSETQ. Variable domain in full (rest from reference TRBV5-1 and TRBJ1-4): KAGVTQTPRYLIKTRGQQVTLSCSPISGHRSVSWYQQTPGQGLQFLFEYFSETQRNKGNFPGRFSGRQFSNSRSEMNVSTLELGDSALYLCASSPGTGGMELFFGSGTQLSVL.

The CDR3 here is CASSSENRLIYNEQFF. CDR3 DNA: TGTGCCAGCAGTTCAGAAAACAGGTTGATTTACAATGAGCAGTTCTTC. The V and J genes are TRBV28 and TRBJ2-1; TRBD1 is a possible D gene (5 bases). The CDR3 consists of 16 residues. Looked up from germline, CDR1 is MDHEN and CDR2 is SYDVKM. The V gene lost 4 bases and the J gene lost 4 bases, with 17 bases spanning the gap.

The rearrangement links TRBV7-9 to TRBJ2-4; possibly TRBD2 for D (7 bases). Trimming took 5 bases from V and 3 from J, leaving 20 bases between them. CDR1 is SEHNR, CDR2 FQNEAQ, per germline (reference sequence). This CDR3 spans 17 amino acids. In DNA form, the CDR3 reads TGTGCCAGCAGCCCGCCTCGGGGGGAGGGGGACAAAAACATTCAGTACTTC. Residues: CASSPPRGEGDKNIQYF.

A few counts support this clone. The rearrangement uses TRBV2 and TRBJ1-1; 7 nucleotides agree with TRBD1. The CDR3 contains 15 residues. The ends lost 2 bases at V and 1 base at J; junction bases unmatched: 4. Looked up from germline, CDR1 is SNHLY and CDR2 is FYNNEI. The CDR3 DNA sequence: TGTGCCAGCAGTGAAACGAGGACAGGGAACACTGAAGCTTTCTTT. Amino acid sequence: CASSETRTGNTEAFF.

This chain uses TRBV28 with TRBJ1-5, with D perhaps matching TRBD1 (6 bases). The CDR3 has 15 residues. The V gene lost 3 bases and the J gene lost 6 bases, with 15 bases spanning the gap. Germline CDR1 reads MDHEN; CDR2 reads SYDVKM. CDR3 sequence (DNA): TGTGCCAGCAGTTTCCCCAGGGGCGACAGTCAGCCCCAGCATTTT. Encoded protein: CASSFPRGDSQPQHF.

The CDR3 region is CASGRDVEQYF. CDR3 bases: TGTGCCAGCGGCCGGGATGTGGAGCAGTACTTC. This chain links TRBV2 with TRBJ2-7; tentatively, D is TRBD2 (5 bases). The V end lost 8 bases, the J end lost 7 bases, and 12 bases lay between the germline ends. The germline V gene encodes CDR1 SNHLY and CDR2 FYNNEI. The CDR3 has 11 amino acids.

The chain employs TRBV30 and TRBJ1-1; D is unclear. Trimming shortened V by 4 bases and J by 5 bases, and 14 bases separated the two germline ends. The CDR3 is 13 amino acids. Germline CDR1 GTSNPN, CDR2 SVGIG (reference sequence). CDR3 DNA: TGTGCCTGGATATTTCGGGGAGGGACTGAAGCTTTCTTT. Translation: CAWIFRGGTEAFF.

V gene TRBV12-1 combines with J gene TRBJ2-2; the tabulated D call, TRBD2, remains unverified against the DNA. TRBV12-1 is shown as a pseudogene. This CDR3 comprises 16 residues. For the CDR3, the DNA is TGTGCCAGCAGCCCCAGACTAGCGGGAGTACCCGGGGAGCTGTTTTTT. Its translation is CASSPRLAGVPGELFF.

This clone showed up just once. The rearrangement uses TRBV5-4 and TRBJ2-1; D unresolved. V was trimmed by 4 bases and J by 6 bases, leaving 11 bases between them. The CDR3 is made up of 13 amino acids. Germline lookup yields CDR1 SGHNT and CDR2 YYREEE (reference sequence). The CDR3 loop is CASSPNYSNEQFF. The DNA of the CDR3 is TGTGCCAGCAGCCCGAACTATTCCAATGAGCAGTTCTTC.

The rearrangement joins TRBV5-5 to TRBJ1-6; TRBD1 aligns across 9 bases. The CDR3 runs 17 residues. With V trimmed by 4 bases and J by 6 bases, 11 bases remained unmatched. Germline CDR1 and CDR2: SGHKS and YYEKEE (reference sequence). The CDR3 coding sequence is TGTGCCAGCAGCCGGTTGCCCGGGACAGGGCTTAATTCACCCCTCCACTTT. It translates to CASSRLPGTGLNSPLHF.

The chain combines TRBV5-1 with TRBJ2-2, with 11 bases fitting TRBD2. Germline loops: CDR1 SGHRS, CDR2 YFSETQ. The CDR3 contains 16 residues. Germline trimming cut 2 bases from V and 4 bases from J; bases unmatched to any gene: 4. This CDR3 is CASSLLAGVSTGELFF. DNA for the CDR3: TGCGCCAGCAGCTTACTAGCGGGAGTAAGCACCGGGGAGCTGTTTTTT.

The CDR3 DNA reads as TGCGCCAGCAGCTTTCCAGCGGGAGCAGGAGATACGCAGTATTTT. This encodes CASSFPAGAGDTQYF. The genes are TRBV5-1 and TRBJ2-3; 8 nucleotides match TRBD2. Germline loops: CDR1 SGHRS, CDR2 YFSETQ. The junction had 7 bases not matched to a gene; V was cut back by 2 bases and J by 5 bases. CDR3 length equals 15 residues.

V usage is TRBV24-1 and J usage is TRBJ2-1; 9 bases agree with TRBD2. Trimming cost V 2 bases and J 6 bases; bases outside gene matches: 7. This CDR3 has 16 amino acids. Per germline, CDR1 KGHDR and CDR2 SFDVKD. The CDR3 spells CATSDYSGSSRNEQFF. The CDR3 DNA is TGTGCCACCAGTGATTATAGCGGGAGTTCACGCAATGAGCAGTTCTTC.

V and J are TRBV4-1 and TRBJ2-7; 9 positions match TRBD2. Germline CDR1 is MGHRA and CDR2 is YSYEKL. This CDR3 contains 14 residues. V shed 0 bases, J shed 8 bases, and the junction held 5 bases outside the gene matches. CDR3 coding DNA: TGCGCCAGCAGCCAAGATTCCGGGACTAGCAAGCAGTACTTC. It translates to CASSQDSGTSKQYF.

The CDR3 DNA is TGTGCCAGCAGCTTCGGCGAGGACTTACAAGAGACCCAGTACTTC. Protein sequence: CASSFGEDLQETQYF. The rearrangement links TRBV13 to TRBJ2-5; maybe TRBD2 (5 bases). Germline V CDR1 and CDR2: PRHDT, FYEKMQ (reference sequence). V was clipped by 3 bases and J by 2 bases, with 13 bases between them. The CDR3 is made up of 15 amino acids.

The chain carries TRBV11-2 and TRBJ2-7, with unresolved D. CDR1 and CDR2 from the germline V gene are SGHAT and FQNNGV. The CDR3 is 14 amino acids. Trimming removed 1 base from V and 0 bases from J, with 7 bases in between. The chain's CDR3 is CASSLAYPSYEQYF. For the CDR3, the DNA is TGTGCCAGCAGCTTAGCTTATCCCTCCTACGAGCAGTACTTC. Combining the CDR3 with reference TRBV11-2 and TRBJ2-7 gives the whole variable domain EAGVAQSPRYKIIEKRQSVAFWCNPISGHATLYWYQQILGQGPKLLIQFQNNGVVDDSQLPKDRFSAERLKGVDSTLKIQPAKLEDSAVYLCASSLAYPSYEQYFGPGTRLTVT.

The chain has TRBV6-1 and TRBJ1-2; TRBD1 matches at 7 bases. The germline gives CDR1 MNHNS, CDR2 SASEGT. After removal of 2 bases from V and 3 bases from J, the junction contained 6 bases not matched to a gene. The CDR3 runs to 15 residues. CDR3 nucleotide sequence: TGTGCCAGCAGTGAATACCCCGGGACAGACTATGGCTACACCTTC. Amino acid sequence: CASSEYPGTDYGYTF.

In nucleotides, the CDR3 is TGTGCCAGCAGTTTCCAGGGCATTAGCAATCAGCCCCAGCATTTT. It yields the protein CASSFQGISNQPQHF. J is TRBJ1-5 and V is TRBV2, with D perhaps matching TRBD1 (5 bases). V was shortened by 5 bases and J by 0 bases, with 11 bases between the two germline ends. CDR1 and CDR2 from the germline V gene are SNHLY and FYNNEI. The CDR3 sequence is 15 residues long.

The chain carries TRBV5-1 and TRBJ1-1, with 9 nucleotides matching TRBD1. CDR1 is SGHRS, CDR2 YFSETQ, per germline. The CDR3 totals 15 residues. The V segment lost 3 bases and the J segment 4 bases; nucleotides outside the gene matches: 7. This CDR3 reads CASSSRTGVGTEAFF. The CDR3 DNA is TGCGCCAGCAGCTCAAGGACAGGGGTGGGCACTGAAGCTTTCTTT.

V gene TRBV28 combines with J gene TRBJ2-1; 8 bases align to TRBD2. With V trimmed by 2 bases and J by 8 bases, 8 bases remained unmatched. The V gene's germline CDR1 is MDHEN and CDR2 SYDVKM. The CDR3 runs 15 residues. CDR3 DNA: TGTGCCAGCAGTTTAGCGGGAGGCACACGATATGAGCAGTTCTTC. Its translation is CASSLAGGTRYEQFF.